This T cell receptor beta chain was sequenced for a study of blood T cell repertoires in COVID-19. Turning to the study itself: Acute and convalescent COVID-19 specimens originated in the United States, Italy and Spain. Sources were T cells, B-cell-depleted T cells, or PBMCs; the material itself was cDNA or gDNA.

Authors' methods: Reference gene primer amplification gave nucleated cell count estimates. The repertoire was sequenced with immunoSEQ multiplex PCR; TCRdb's copy has only in-frame clones and lacks some. D and trimming were read from the DNA, whereas the V and J calls and clone size are those reported in that table. Of about 190,000 clones in the sample, more than 80% were seen once. Points on this clone: One base away lies a much larger clone, so this may be a sequencing read error.

The V and J ends lost 2 bases and 4 bases respectively, with 8 bases between them. The CDR3 is 13 amino acids. Germline V CDR1 and CDR2: MNHEY, SVGEGT. Sequencing was carried out using peripheral blood. The V call is TRBV6-2 or TRBV6-3, the J call TRBJ1-1; D might be TRBD1 (5 bases). The sequence came from a man aged 50 to 60 with acute or convalescent COVID-19. The CDR3 loop reads CASSYGGGTEAFF. The CDR3, as DNA: TGTGCCAGCAGTTACGGGGGGGGCACTGAAGCTTTCTTT.